The T cell receptor (beta chain) under discussion was sequenced for a study of T-cell memory formation after mild COVID-19. Across the study: TCR clusters mostly belonged to single donors. Study findings and constraints: The appearance of some responding clones in pre-infection memory suggested that cross-reactive memory joined.

Per germline, CDR1 LGHNA and CDR2 YNFKEQ. The V segment lost 1 base and the J segment 3 bases; nucleotides outside the gene matches: 4. The CDR3 has 16 amino acids. 5'RACE, which relied on constant-segment primers, yielded TCR alpha and TCR beta cDNA libraries carrying sample barcodes and UMIs. TCRdb re-called the 5' RACE reads through MiXCR, storing one row per CDR3 protein. Of around 400,000 distinct CDR3 sequences in the sample, roughly 26% were seen once. A remark on this clonotype: The antigen is undetermined.

Sequenced: PBMCs or a T cell subset sorted from them (not recorded which). The TCR was taken from an adult woman who had mild COVID-19 (a few samples of this study predate the infection). Cell type and time point are not known. V and J are TRBV4-2 and TRBJ2-1; TRBD1 matches 9 bases. CDR3 region: CASSQGPGQGYNEQFF. The CDR3 DNA follows: TGTGCCAGCAGCCAAGGACCGGGACAGGGCTACAATGAGCAGTTCTTC.